The 26 T cell receptor beta chains presented below share a single source sample, sequenced in a study of blood T cell repertoires in COVID-19. Clones were sequenced by immunoSEQ multiplex PCR, and TCRdb holds only the in-frame ones, with some missing. The profile covers 270,000 or so clones, with approximately 80% appearing a single time and around 9.2% taken by the ten largest. The sequenced sample consisted of peripheral blood. These receptors came from a human donor in a cohort sampled during active COVID-19.

This clone was recorded only once. This chain uses TRBV14 with TRBJ2-7; D remains ambiguous. Trimming took 4 bases from V and 0 from J, leaving 13 bases between them. Germline loops: CDR1 SGHDN, CDR2 FVKESK. CDR3 length equals 15 residues. CDR3 coding DNA: TGTGCCAGCAGCCGAAGCCTGCCGAGCTCCTACGAGCAGTACTTC. Translating gives CASSRSLPSSYEQYF.

This sequence joins TRBV24-1 and TRBJ2-5; 7 bases fit TRBD2. Germline V lookup: CDR1 KGHDR, CDR2 SFDVKD. Losses at the gene ends were 2 bases for V and 3 bases for J; bases not matched to a gene: 14. CDR3 length: 18 amino acids. For the CDR3, the DNA is TGTGCCACCAGTGATTCTGGGCGGGCGGGGGAAGTTAAAGAGACCCAGTACTTC. Translation: CATSDSGRAGEVKETQYF.

The V gene is TRBV6-2 or TRBV6-3, the J gene TRBJ1-2, with D maybe TRBD1 (6 bases). The germline CDR1 and CDR2 sequences are MNHEY and SVGEGT. The V and J ends lost 5 bases and 5 bases respectively, with 15 bases between them. This CDR3 spans 14 amino acids. The CDR3 nucleotides are TGTGCCAGCAGTACCTACCGGGACAAGTATGGCTACACCTTC. Translating gives CASSTYRDKYGYTF.

This clone was seen at least ten times. The V and J genes are TRBV7-9 and TRBJ1-6, with TRBD1 as a possible D gene (6 bases). Germline assignment: CDR1 SEHNR and CDR2 FQNEAQ (reference sequence). This CDR3 has 14 residues. V lost 4 bases and J lost 8, with 12 bases in between. CDR3 protein: CASSWLQGDSPLHF. CDR3 bases: TGTGCCAGCAGCTGGCTACAGGGTGATTCACCCCTCCACTTT. The whole variable domain, remainder taken from reference TRBV7-9 and TRBJ1-6, is DTGVSQNPRHKITKRGQNVTFRCDPISEHNRLYWYRQTLGQGPEFLTYFQNEAQLEKSRLLSDRFSAERPKGSFSTLEIQRTEQGDSAMYLCASSWLQGDSPLHFGNGTRLTVT.

V usage is TRBV6-7 and J usage is TRBJ1-5; 9 bases align to TRBD1. TRBV6-7 is filed as an ORF, its function uncertain. Losses at the gene ends were 2 bases for V and 7 bases for J; bases not matched to a gene: 9. CDR3 length equals 16 residues. The CDR3 reads CASSYPPRDRAQPQHF. The DNA for the CDR3 is TGTGCCAGCAGTTACCCCCCCCGGGACAGGGCGCAGCCCCAGCATTTT.

The chain joins TRBV14 to TRBJ1-2; D uncertain. Trimming removed 4 bases at V and 0 bases at J, with 15 bases between. The CDR3 is 16 amino acids. The germline V gene encodes CDR1 SGHDN and CDR2 FVKESK. This CDR3 reads CASSPQNRGTNYGYTF. The CDR3 nucleotides are TGTGCCAGCAGCCCCCAAAACAGAGGGACTAACTATGGCTACACCTTC.

The chain is built from TRBV10-3 and TRBJ2-1; 12 bases map to TRBD1. CDR3 length equals 14 residues. Germline V lookup: CDR1 ENHRY, CDR2 SYGVKD. The V gene end was trimmed by 6 bases and the J gene end by 6 bases; junction bases not matched to a gene: 3. CDR3 protein: CAIRPGQGANEQFF. The CDR3 DNA is TGTGCCATCAGACCGGGACAGGGGGCCAATGAGCAGTTCTTC.

There are a few counts of this clone. The chain employs TRBV5-1 and TRBJ2-5; perhaps TRBD1 as D (5 bases). This CDR3 region has 14 residues. CDR1 is SGHRS and CDR2 is YFSETQ in the germline V gene. Trimming took 0 bases from V and 4 from J, leaving 10 bases between them. CDR3 coding DNA: TGCGCCAGCAGCTTGGGACAGAAGATAGAGACCCAGTACTTC. Its translation: CASSLGQKIETQYF.

J is TRBJ1-4 and V is TRBV11-1, with 7 bases aligning to TRBD1. J gave up 8 bases and V 1 base, and 10 bases lay outside the gene matches. Looked up from germline, CDR1 is SGHAT and CDR2 is FQDESV (reference sequence). This CDR3 contains 16 residues. The CDR3 loop is CASSLGHRQGDEKLFF. The CDR3, as DNA: TGTGCCAGCAGCTTAGGACATCGGCAGGGGGACGAAAAACTGTTTTTT.

A single count supports this clone. The chain is built from TRBV5-4 and TRBJ2-3, with 7 bases matching TRBD2. V was pared by 0 bases and J by 2 bases, with 15 bases of the junction left unmatched. The germline CDR1 and CDR2 sequences are SGHNT and YYREEE (reference sequence). This CDR3 has 19 amino acids. CDR3 bases: TGTGCCAGCAGCTTGGCCTGGAGGAATTATGAGCGGGACACAGATACGCAGTATTTT. It yields the protein CASSLAWRNYERDTDTQYF.

The chain's CDR3 is CASSLQGKNTEAFF. For the CDR3, the DNA is TGCGCCAGCAGCTTGCAGGGCAAGAACACTGAAGCTTTCTTT. This chain joins TRBV5-1 and TRBJ1-1, with D tentatively TRBD1 (5 bases). The germline V and J ends were trimmed by 1 base and 1 base, with 8 bases remaining between them. The CDR3 runs 14 residues. Per germline, CDR1 SGHRS and CDR2 YFSETQ. Drawing the rest from reference TRBV5-1 and TRBJ1-1, the complete variable domain is KAGVTQTPRYLIKTRGQQVTLSCSPISGHRSVSWYQQTPGQGLQFLFEYFSETQRNKGNFPGRFSGRQFSNSRSEMNVSTLELGDSALYLCASSLQGKNTEAFFGQGTRLTVV.

This clone turned up a few times. The chain joins TRBV19 to TRBJ1-5; a possible D gene is TRBD1 (6 bases). Between the trimmed V and J ends, which lost 4 bases and 0 bases, there was a span of 13 bases. This CDR3 is built from 16 residues. The germline V gene encodes CDR1 LNHDA and CDR2 SQIVND (reference sequence). As DNA, the CDR3 is TGTGCCAGTAGTAAATGGACAGTAAATAGCAATCAGCCCCAGCATTTT. This codes for CASSKWTVNSNQPQHF.

The chain combines TRBV5-1 with TRBJ2-2, with 9 bases that match TRBD2. The CDR3 has 18 amino acids. V dropped 0 bases and J dropped 0; count of bases not matched to a gene: 6. Germline V gene lookup returns CDR1 SGHRS and CDR2 YFSETQ. Here the CDR3 DNA reads TGCGCCAGCAGCTTGGGGCTCTTAGCGGGGGCGAACACCGGGGAGCTGTTTTTT. Protein sequence: CASSLGLLAGANTGELFF.

The rearrangement links TRBV5-5 to TRBJ1-3; 8 nucleotides align to TRBD1. Per the germline V gene, CDR1 is SGHKS and CDR2 is YYEKEE (reference sequence). The CDR3 has 17 residues. Unmatched junction bases numbered 8, after V lost 1 base and J lost 2 bases. CDR3 region: CASSLMAGQGAGNTIYF. In DNA, the CDR3 is TGTGCCAGCAGCTTGATGGCTGGACAGGGCGCTGGAAACACCATATATTTT.

The V gene is TRBV21-1, the J gene TRBJ2-7; no DNA check was done on the table's D call, TRBD2. TRBV21-1 is a listed pseudogene. This CDR3 has 18 amino acids. CDR3 in amino acids: CASSTPGLAGGLSYEQYF. In nucleotides, the CDR3 is TGTGCCAGCAGCACACCGGGACTAGCGGGAGGGCTTTCCTACGAGCAGTACTTC.

The chain links TRBV5-1 to TRBJ1-3; the D is unclear. V was shortened by 0 bases and J by 2 bases, with 12 bases between the two germline ends. Germline V lookup: CDR1 SGHRS, CDR2 YFSETQ. The CDR3 runs 16 residues. CDR3 loop: CASSLAGIEAGNTIYF. CDR3 DNA sequence: TGCGCCAGCAGCTTGGCCGGGATTGAGGCTGGAAACACCATATATTTT.

This clone has only one observation. This chain joins TRBV11-2 and TRBJ2-3, with 9 bases matching TRBD2. J gave up 2 bases and V 5 bases, and 8 bases lay outside the gene matches. The germline CDR1 and CDR2 sequences are SGHAT and FQNNGV. There are 16 residues in the CDR3. As DNA, the CDR3 is TGTGCCAGCAGCCGTCAAACTAGCGGGCTCACAGATACGCAGTATTTT. It yields the protein CASSRQTSGLTDTQYF.

The V call is TRBV27, the J call TRBJ2-7; TRBD1 aligns across 9 bases. The junction had 8 bases not matched to a gene; V was cut back by 4 bases and J by 7 bases. The CDR3 totals 14 residues. Germline V CDR1 and CDR2: MNHEY, SMNVEV (reference sequence). DNA of the CDR3: TGTGCCAGCAGTTCCCGGGACAGGGTGAAGGAGCAGTACTTC. Protein sequence: CASSSRDRVKEQYF.

V and J are TRBV5-1 and TRBJ2-1; TRBD2 might be the D (6 bases). Germline V CDR1 and CDR2: SGHRS, YFSETQ. Trimming stripped 2 bases from V and 2 bases from J, with 8 bases between. CDR3 length: 14 amino acids. The CDR3 coding sequence is TGCGCCAGCAGCTTCTCGGGAGCCTACAATGAGCAGTTCTTC. Encoded protein: CASSFSGAYNEQFF.

The chain links TRBV19 to TRBJ2-2; 7 bases align to TRBD1. V gave up 4 bases and J gave up 0 bases; unmatched junction bases: 8. Germline-derived CDR1 and CDR2 are LNHDA and SQIVND (reference sequence). The CDR3 spans 17 residues. The CDR3 DNA reads as TGTGCCAGTAGTAGAAGGGGACAGTTCGCGAACACCGGGGAGCTGTTTTTT. Residues: CASSRRGQFANTGELFF.

This chain links TRBV28 with TRBJ2-2; D gene ambiguous. The CDR3 totals 11 residues. Per germline, CDR1 MDHEN and CDR2 SYDVKM. V was trimmed by 3 bases and J by 8 bases, leaving 4 bases between them. In DNA, the CDR3 is TGTGCCAGCAGTTTTAATGGGGAGCTGTTTTTT. Its protein product is CASSFNGELFF. Complete variable domain (other parts from reference TRBV28 and TRBJ2-2): DVKVTQSSRYLVKRTGEKVFLECVQDMDHENMFWYRQDPGLGLRLIYFSYDVKMKEKGDIPEGYSVSREKKERFSLILESASTNQTSMYLCASSFNGELFFGEGSRLTVL.

This sequence joins TRBV5-1 and TRBJ1-1, with D possibly matching TRBD1 (5 bases). The CDR3 consists of 12 residues. V lost 5 bases and J 4 bases, leaving 9 bases between the germline ends. Germline V CDR1 and CDR2: SGHRS, YFSETQ. In nucleotides, the CDR3 is TGCGCCAGCAGTCAGGGATCCACTGAAGCTTTCTTT. Protein sequence: CASSQGSTEAFF.

J is TRBJ2-3 and V is TRBV7-2; TRBD2 matches 12 bases. The junction had 12 bases not matched to a gene; V was cut back by 5 bases and J by 6 bases. CDR3 length: 17 amino acids. Germline assignment: CDR1 SGHTA and CDR2 FQGNSA. CDR3 in DNA: TGTGCCAGCAGCATCGGGACCCTAGCGGGGGGGCAGGATACGCAGTATTTT. It encodes CASSIGTLAGGQDTQYF.

This chain links TRBV5-1 with TRBJ2-7, with 7 positions matching TRBD1. The CDR3 extends over 15 amino acids. Germline V gene lookup returns CDR1 SGHRS and CDR2 YFSETQ. The V gene end was trimmed by 1 base and the J gene end by 4 bases; junction bases not matched to a gene: 8. CDR3 loop: CASSLPGTAKYEQYF. The CDR3 DNA is TGCGCCAGCAGCTTGCCCGGGACAGCTAAATACGAGCAGTACTTC.

This clone is a singleton in its sample. The rearrangement uses TRBV3-1 (or the pseudogene TRBV3-2) and TRBJ1-3; the D gene is possibly TRBD1 (5 bases). Between the trimmed V and J ends, which lost 4 bases and 3 bases, there was a span of 16 bases. Per the germline V gene, CDR1 is LGHDT and CDR2 is YNNKEL (reference sequence). The CDR3 extends over 16 amino acids. The CDR3 loop is CASSPGTTGSGNTIYF. In DNA, the CDR3 is TGTGCCAGCAGCCCGGGGACTACTGGCAGTGGAAACACCATATATTTT.

The table lists this clone with a count of one. J is TRBJ2-1 and V is TRBV4-1; 7 bases are shared with TRBD2. The CDR3 consists of 15 residues. CDR1 and CDR2 from the germline V gene are MGHRA and YSYEKL. The V and J ends lost 2 bases and 3 bases, in that order; junction bases with no gene match: 4. In DNA, the CDR3 is TGCGCCAGCAGCCAACCTACTAGCGACTACAATGAGCAGTTCTTC. Translation gives CASSQPTSDYNEQFF.